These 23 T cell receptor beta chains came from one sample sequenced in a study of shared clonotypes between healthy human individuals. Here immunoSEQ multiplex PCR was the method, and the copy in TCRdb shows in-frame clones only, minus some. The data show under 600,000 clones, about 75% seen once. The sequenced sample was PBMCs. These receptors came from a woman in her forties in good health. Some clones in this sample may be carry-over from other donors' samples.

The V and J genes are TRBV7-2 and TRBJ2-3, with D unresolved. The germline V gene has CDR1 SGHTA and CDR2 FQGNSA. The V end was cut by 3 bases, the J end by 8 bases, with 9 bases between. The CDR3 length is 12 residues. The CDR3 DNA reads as TGTGCCAGCAGCTTCACCCCCGGTACGCAGTATTTT. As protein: CASSFTPGTQYF.

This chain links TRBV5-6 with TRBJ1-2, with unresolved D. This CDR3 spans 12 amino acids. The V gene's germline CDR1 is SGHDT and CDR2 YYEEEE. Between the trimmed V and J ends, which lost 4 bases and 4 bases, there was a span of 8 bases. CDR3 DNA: TGTGCCAGCAGCCGATTTAGCTATGGCTACACCTTC. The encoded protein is CASSRFSYGYTF.

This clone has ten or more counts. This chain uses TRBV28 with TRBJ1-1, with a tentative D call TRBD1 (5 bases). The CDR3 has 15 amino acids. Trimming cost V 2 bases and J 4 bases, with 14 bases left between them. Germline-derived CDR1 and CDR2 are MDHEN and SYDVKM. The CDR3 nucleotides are TGTGCCAGCAGTTTACGGTTCGACAGATTCACTGAAGCTTTCTTT. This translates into CASSLRFDRFTEAFF. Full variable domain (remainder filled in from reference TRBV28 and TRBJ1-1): DVKVTQSSRYLVKRTGEKVFLECVQDMDHENMFWYRQDPGLGLRLIYFSYDVKMKEKGDIPEGYSVSREKKERFSLILESASTNQTSMYLCASSLRFDRFTEAFFGQGTRLTVV.

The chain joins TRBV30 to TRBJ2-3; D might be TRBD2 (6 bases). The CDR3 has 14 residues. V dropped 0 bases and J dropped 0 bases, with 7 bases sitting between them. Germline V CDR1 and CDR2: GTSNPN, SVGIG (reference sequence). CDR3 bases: TGTGCCTGGAGTGTAGGAGGGAGCACAGATACGCAGTATTTT. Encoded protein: CAWSVGGSTDTQYF.

The CDR3 bases are TGTGCCAGCAGCTTGGTGGGGACCTCAGGGGAGACCCAGTACTTC. As protein: CASSLVGTSGETQYF. The gene calls are TRBV5-8 and TRBJ2-5; D may correspond to TRBD1 or TRBD2 (5 bases each). Germline V gene sequence: CDR1 SGHTS, CDR2 YDEGEE. This CDR3 comprises 15 residues. Between the trimmed V and J ends, which lost 0 bases and 5 bases, there was a span of 14 bases.

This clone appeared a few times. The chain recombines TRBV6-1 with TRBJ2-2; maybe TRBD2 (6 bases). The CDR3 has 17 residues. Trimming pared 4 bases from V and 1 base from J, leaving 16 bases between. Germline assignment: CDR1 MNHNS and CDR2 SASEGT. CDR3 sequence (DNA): TGTGCCAGCAGTGGCGGGACGGTAGAGATGAACACCGGGGAGCTGTTTTTT. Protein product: CASSGGTVEMNTGELFF.

CDR3 DNA sequence: TGTGCCAGCAGCCCCCTCCGGGCCCCGGGTTATGGCTACACCTTC. Protein: CASSPLRAPGYGYTF. The chain couples TRBV27 to TRBJ1-2; no clear D gene. The CDR3 sequence is 15 residues long. Trimming removed 6 bases at V and 5 bases at J, with 19 bases between. Germline CDR1 reads MNHEY; CDR2 reads SMNVEV (reference sequence).

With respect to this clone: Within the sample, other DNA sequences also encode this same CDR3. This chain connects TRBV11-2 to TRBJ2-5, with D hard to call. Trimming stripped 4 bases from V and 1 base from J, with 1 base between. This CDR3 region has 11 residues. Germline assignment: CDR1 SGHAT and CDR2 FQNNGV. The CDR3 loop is CASSSQETQYF. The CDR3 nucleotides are TGTGCCAGCAGCTCCCAAGAGACCCAGTACTTC.

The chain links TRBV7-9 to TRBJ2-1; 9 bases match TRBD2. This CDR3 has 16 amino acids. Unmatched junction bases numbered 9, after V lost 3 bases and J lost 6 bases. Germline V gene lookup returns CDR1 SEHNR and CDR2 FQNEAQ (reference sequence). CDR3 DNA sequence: TGTGCCAGCAGCTTCCTCGGCGCTAGCGGGACCAATGAGCAGTTCTTC. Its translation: CASSFLGASGTNEQFF.

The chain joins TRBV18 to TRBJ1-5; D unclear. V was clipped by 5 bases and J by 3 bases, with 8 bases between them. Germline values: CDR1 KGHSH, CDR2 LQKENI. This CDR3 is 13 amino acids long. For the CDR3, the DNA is TGTGCCAGCTCAGAAGGGAACAATCAGCCCCAGCATTTT. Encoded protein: CASSEGNNQPQHF.

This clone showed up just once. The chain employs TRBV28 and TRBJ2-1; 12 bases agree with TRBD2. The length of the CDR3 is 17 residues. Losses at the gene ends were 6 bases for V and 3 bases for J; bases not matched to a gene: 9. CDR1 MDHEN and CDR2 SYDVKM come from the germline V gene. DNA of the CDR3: TGTGCCAGCAGCCCTACTAGCGGGAGGACTATCTACAATGAGCAGTTCTTC. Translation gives CASSPTSGRTIYNEQFF.

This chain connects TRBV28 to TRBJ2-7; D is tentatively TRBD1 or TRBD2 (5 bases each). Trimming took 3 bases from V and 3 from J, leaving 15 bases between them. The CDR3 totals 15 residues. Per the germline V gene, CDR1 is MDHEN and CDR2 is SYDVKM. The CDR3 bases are TGTGCCAGCAGTTTGAAACCGGGGCAGATCTACGAGCAGTACTTC. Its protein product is CASSLKPGQIYEQYF. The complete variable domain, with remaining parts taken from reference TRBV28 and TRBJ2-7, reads DVKVTQSSRYLVKRTGEKVFLECVQDMDHENMFWYRQDPGLGLRLIYFSYDVKMKEKGDIPEGYSVSREKKERFSLILESASTNQTSMYLCASSLKPGQIYEQYFGPGTRLTVT.

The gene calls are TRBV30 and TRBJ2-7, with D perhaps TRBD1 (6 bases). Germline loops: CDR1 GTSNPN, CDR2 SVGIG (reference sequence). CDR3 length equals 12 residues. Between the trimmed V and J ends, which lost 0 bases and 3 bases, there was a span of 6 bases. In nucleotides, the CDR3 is TGTGCCTGGAGTGTACAGGGCTACGAGCAGTACTTC. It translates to CAWSVQGYEQYF.

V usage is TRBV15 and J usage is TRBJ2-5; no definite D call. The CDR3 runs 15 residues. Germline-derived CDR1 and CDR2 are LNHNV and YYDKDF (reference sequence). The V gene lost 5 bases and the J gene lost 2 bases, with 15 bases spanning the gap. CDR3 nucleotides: TGTGCCACCAGCCCGAGAACATGGGGACAAGAGACCCAGTACTTC. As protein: CATSPRTWGQETQYF.

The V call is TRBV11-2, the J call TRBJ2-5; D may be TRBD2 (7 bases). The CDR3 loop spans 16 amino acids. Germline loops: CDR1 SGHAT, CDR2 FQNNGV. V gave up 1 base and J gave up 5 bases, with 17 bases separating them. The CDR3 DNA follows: TGTGCCAGCAGCTTAGGAGGAGGGGGGGAGATTGAGACCCAGTACTTC. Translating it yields CASSLGGGGEIETQYF.

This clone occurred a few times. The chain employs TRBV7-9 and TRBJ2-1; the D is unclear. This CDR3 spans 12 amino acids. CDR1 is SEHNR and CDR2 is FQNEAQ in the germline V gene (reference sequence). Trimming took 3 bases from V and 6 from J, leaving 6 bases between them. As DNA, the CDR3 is TGTGCCAGCAGCTTCGACGCCAATGAGCAGTTCTTC. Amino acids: CASSFDANEQFF.

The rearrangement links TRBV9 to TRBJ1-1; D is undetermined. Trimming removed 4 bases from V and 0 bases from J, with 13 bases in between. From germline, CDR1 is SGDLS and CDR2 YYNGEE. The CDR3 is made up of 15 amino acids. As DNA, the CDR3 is TGTGCCAGCAGCCCCCAAGTTAGTATGAACACTGAAGCTTTCTTT. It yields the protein CASSPQVSMNTEAFF.

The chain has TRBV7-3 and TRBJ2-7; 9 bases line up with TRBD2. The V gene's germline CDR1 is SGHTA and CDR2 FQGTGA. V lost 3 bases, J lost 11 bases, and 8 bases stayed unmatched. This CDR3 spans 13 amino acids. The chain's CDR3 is CASSLGLAGGEYF. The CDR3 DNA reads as TGTGCCAGCAGCTTGGGACTAGCTGGCGGAGAGTACTTC.

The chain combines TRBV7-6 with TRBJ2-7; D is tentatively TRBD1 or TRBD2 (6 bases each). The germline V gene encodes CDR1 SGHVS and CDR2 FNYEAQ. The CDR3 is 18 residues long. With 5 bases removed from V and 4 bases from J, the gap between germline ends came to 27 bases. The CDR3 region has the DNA TGTGCCAGCAGCCTAGGAATAGAGGGGGGCGCGGTACCTTACGAGCAGTACTTC. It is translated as CASSLGIEGGAVPYEQYF.

The CDR3 DNA sequence: TGTGCCAGCGGTCGCGACTACGAGCAGTACTTC. Residues: CASGRDYEQYF. The rearrangement joins TRBV9 to TRBJ2-7; no reliable D call. Germline V gives CDR1 SGDLS, CDR2 YYNGEE. The V end lost 7 bases, the J end lost 3 bases, and 8 bases lay between the germline ends. The CDR3 has 11 amino acids.

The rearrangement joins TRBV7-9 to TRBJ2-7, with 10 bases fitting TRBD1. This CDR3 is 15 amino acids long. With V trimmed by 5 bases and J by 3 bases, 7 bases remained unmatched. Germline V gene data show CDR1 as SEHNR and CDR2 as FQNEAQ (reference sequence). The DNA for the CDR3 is TGTGCCAGCAGCCTGGCCGGGACAGGGGTCTACGAGCAGTACTTC. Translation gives CASSLAGTGVYEQYF.

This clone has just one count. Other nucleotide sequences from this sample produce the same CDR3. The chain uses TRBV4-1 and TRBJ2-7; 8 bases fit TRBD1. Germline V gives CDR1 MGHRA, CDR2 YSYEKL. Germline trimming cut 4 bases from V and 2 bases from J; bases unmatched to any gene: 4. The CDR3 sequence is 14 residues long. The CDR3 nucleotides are TGCGCCAGCAGCCTCGGGACAGGTGCCTACGAGCAGTACTTC. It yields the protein CASSLGTGAYEQYF.

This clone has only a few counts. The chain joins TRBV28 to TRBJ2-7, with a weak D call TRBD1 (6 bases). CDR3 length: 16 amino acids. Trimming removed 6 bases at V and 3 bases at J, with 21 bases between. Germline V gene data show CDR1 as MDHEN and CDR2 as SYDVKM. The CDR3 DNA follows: TGTGCCAGCAGCCCAAGGGTGGGGGCAAGGTTCTACGAGCAGTACTTC. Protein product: CASSPRVGARFYEQYF.